A single T cell receptor beta chain is shown here with its context. This clonotype was observed a handful of times. Its antigen is not yet known. Per-nucleotide qualities are absent, and no much larger clonotype sits a single base away. The sample originates from a study of human T cells and chemical hapten exposure (dated by TCRdb to the early 2020s). Regarding the research as a whole: For sensitization, 2% DPC in acetone was applied to a roughly 2 cm by roughly 2 cm area of upper inner arm skin. Throughout the approximately 25-week study period, patients were also given weekly therapeutic DPC doses on the scalp. Patch tests used Finn chambers with 0.01% DPC on the upper back, scored after 6 days by International Contact Dermatitis Research Group standards. Most of the patients in the cohort were female, and the cohort covered alopecia areata with under or over 50% scalp involvement, alopecia totalis and alopecia universalis. Libraries were combined into a pool for sequencing, and differences in TCR yield between samples came mainly from small differences in library volumes within the pool. In alopecia patients, the study followed how the peripheral blood TCR repertoire changed in vivo over primary and secondary sensitization to diphenylcyclopropenone (DPC), a hapten. Blood samples were taken from patients before sensitization (week 0) and then at 2, 6 and about 24 weeks after DPC sensitization. For TCR sequencing, blood came from 25 to 35 alopecia patients at anywhere from one to four time points (pre-sensitization, 2, 6 and 24 weeks).

The method was RACE. The sequencing machine was a NextSeq 500. During library preparation, unique molecular identifiers were attached to individual cDNA molecules so that TCRs could be counted quantitatively and reproducibly. Both TCR alpha and TCR beta chains were sequenced from each blood RNA sample. In the source study's methods: Samples had a median of approximately 93,000 TCRs, with a range from roughly 20,000 to 690,600. V, J and CDR3 annotation of the TCR reads was performed with the Decombinator software suite. Every sample was subsampled to the same number of TCRs (28,000) for the PS versus PT1 abundance plots. TCRs were defined as expanded if absent before sensitization and observed at least eight times at the 2-week time point. TCRdb handled the public reads itself, with Q25 trimming in fastp and clone calling in MiXCR, and kept productive beta chains. Rows with a matching CDR3 protein are joined into one entry that keeps the most common DNA and genes. V and J calls and clone size were set by TCRdb, not the authors. The sample contains a few hundred thousand distinct CDR3 sequences, about 6.3% of them found a single time. The ten largest account for over 5.5% of the sample.

This specimen's time point label, per the study, means: patch test 2, 6 weeks after DPC sensitization. What this sample's treatment or condition label stands for: therapeutic diphenylcyclopropenone sensitization with weekly scalp DPC. At each patch-test visit, blood was drawn before the patch test was applied. Eligible patients were aged 18 to 70, diagnosed with alopecia, deemed suitable for DPC therapy, and excluded if pregnant. Total RNA was extracted from unfractionated whole blood collected in Tempus Blood RNA tubes. V has 3 bases trimmed and J has 3 bases trimmed; junction bases matching no gene number 8. Its CDR3 holds 17 amino acids, cysteine through phenylalanine. The entry retains the CDR3 DNA only, 51 bases that are in frame from base 1. In the germline V gene, CDR1 corresponds to SGDLS and CDR2 to YYNGEE. The investigation overall reported the following: Repeated subsampling changed both the strength of the expansion versus patch-test correlation and the threshold at which that correlation became significant. No change with DPC sensitization was found in the number of TCRs above 1 in 1000 frequency, and no evidence of global repertoire structure alterations was found. Significantly more large CDR3 similarity clusters were formed by expanded TCRs than by pre-sensitization or healthy control sets, consistent with antigen-driven responses. Alopecia, a presumed autoimmune disease, was present in all patients, so the immune response of the patients might differ from that of healthy individuals. A positive correlation was found between the number of PT1 expanded TCRs and patch test score, with significance reached at thresholds 8, 16 and 32 but not 4.

Recombination joined TRBV9 with TRBJ2-3, and 12 bases in between align with TRBD2. This TCR was recovered from a woman between 18 and 30 years old with alopecia areata. Some clones in this sample may be carry-over from other donors' samples. The material sequenced was whole blood, taken in connection with sensitization to the hapten diphenylcyclopropenone (DPC). The nucleotide sequence is TGTGCCAGCAGCGCTAGCGGGGGGGCCTCTTTAACAGATACGCAGTATTTT. It is translated as CASSASGGASLTDTQYF.